Each of the 21 T cell receptor beta chains below was sequenced from the same sample in a study of cytotoxic CD8 clonotypes in ibrutinib-treated CLL. Assay used: immunoSEQ multiplex PCR; TCRdb lists only in-frame clones, some missing. The sample has tens of thousands of clones, over 80% seen once. Source: PBMCs, taken after 24 months of ibrutinib treatment. The receptors were gathered from a human donor with chronic lymphocytic leukemia.

This clone has at least ten counts. DNA for the CDR3: TGCGCCAGCAGCCAAGGGGTTGTCTCTGGGGCCAACGTCCTGACTTTC. Its translation is CASSQGVVSGANVLTF. The chain employs TRBV4-3 and TRBJ2-6; D is unresolved. The germline V and J ends were trimmed by 1 base and 0 bases, with 7 bases remaining between them. Per germline, CDR1 LGHNA and CDR2 YSLEER. The CDR3 spans 16 residues.

The chain recombines TRBV10-3 with TRBJ2-4, with a weak D call TRBD2 (5 bases). The CDR3 has 15 residues. Looked up from germline, CDR1 is ENHRY and CDR2 is SYGVKD. The V and J ends lost 0 bases and 6 bases respectively, with 12 bases between them. In DNA, the CDR3 is TGTGCCATCAGTGAGTCGGTCCAGCGGACAAACATTCAGTACTTC. Amino acids: CAISESVQRTNIQYF.

The chain recombines TRBV19 with TRBJ2-1, with a tentative D call TRBD2 (6 bases). Deletions cut 4 bases from V and 0 bases from J, with 13 bases between. This CDR3 has 16 residues. Germline V gene lookup returns CDR1 LNHDA and CDR2 SQIVND (reference sequence). The CDR3 DNA sequence: TGTGCCAGTAGTAGGGCTCGGGACTTCTCCTACAATGAGCAGTTCTTC. It yields the protein CASSRARDFSYNEQFF.

Only a few counts were recorded for this clone. The chain links TRBV5-1 to TRBJ1-1; unclear D gene. The length of the CDR3 is 14 residues. Deletions cut 4 bases from V and 1 base from J, with 11 bases between. From germline, CDR1 is SGHRS and CDR2 YFSETQ. The CDR3: CASSNAQPNTEAFF. CDR3 in DNA: TGCGCCAGCAGCAACGCACAGCCGAACACTGAAGCTTTCTTT.

This clone was seen repeatedly, ten times or more. The chain recombines TRBV11-3 with TRBJ2-7, with 7 positions matching TRBD2. CDR3 length: 15 residues. CDR1 is SGHNT and CDR2 is YENEEA in the germline V gene. After removal of 1 base from V and 2 bases from J, the junction contained 5 bases not matched to a gene. As DNA, the CDR3 is TGTGCCAGCAGCTTAGGCGGGAGCGGGACCTACGAGCAGTACTTC. Translating it yields CASSLGGSGTYEQYF.

The chain combines TRBV9 with TRBJ1-3, with D perhaps matching TRBD1 (5 bases). The CDR3 is 14 residues long. Per the germline V gene, CDR1 is SGDLS and CDR2 is YYNGEE. The germline V and J ends were trimmed by 0 bases and 5 bases, with 9 bases remaining between them. The CDR3 sequence is CASSVVGDRNTIYF. The DNA for the CDR3 is TGTGCCAGCAGCGTAGTAGGGGATCGAAACACCATATATTTT.

V gene TRBV19 combines with J gene TRBJ2-1; possibly TRBD1 or TRBD2 for D (6 bases each). There are 15 residues in the CDR3. V lost 6 bases to trimming and J lost 3 bases, with 15 bases between them. Germline V gene data show CDR1 as LNHDA and CDR2 as SQIVND (reference sequence). CDR3 residues: CASSAGHGLYNEQFF. CDR3 sequence (DNA): TGTGCCAGTAGCGCGGGACACGGACTCTACAATGAGCAGTTCTTC. Drawing the rest from reference TRBV19 and TRBJ2-1, the complete variable domain is DGGITQSPKYLFRKEGQNVTLSCEQNLNHDAMYWYRQDPGQGLRLIYYSQIVNDFQKGDIAEGYSVSREKKESFPLTVTSAQKNPTAFYLCASSAGHGLYNEQFFGPGTRLTVL.

This CDR3 reads CASSQLGQPNTEAFF. As DNA, the CDR3 is TGTGCCAGCAGTCAATTGGGGCAGCCGAACACTGAAGCTTTCTTT. The rearrangement uses TRBV6-1 and TRBJ1-1; D is possibly TRBD1 (5 bases). The ends were cut back, 5 bases at V and 1 base at J, with 14 bases in the middle. The germline gives CDR1 MNHNS, CDR2 SASEGT. The CDR3 has 15 residues.

The rearrangement joins TRBV19 to TRBJ2-7; TRBD2 agrees at 14 bases. Per germline, CDR1 LNHDA and CDR2 SQIVND (reference sequence). CDR3 size: 14 residues. V was pared by 10 bases and J by 9 bases, with 11 bases of the junction left unmatched. CDR3 sequence reads: CATQSGLAGGVQYF. As DNA, the CDR3 is TGTGCCACCCAATCCGGACTAGCGGGAGGCGTGCAGTACTTC.

This rearrangement joins TRBV6-6 to TRBJ2-7, with a tentative D call TRBD2 (5 bases). CDR3 length equals 12 residues. Deletions cut 6 bases from V and 6 bases from J, with 12 bases between. From germline, CDR1 is MNHNY and CDR2 SVGAGI (reference sequence). The CDR3 DNA is TGTGCCAGCAGCCCGGTTGAGGGCGAGCAGTACTTC. Its translation: CASSPVEGEQYF.

Comments on this clone: One end of the junction fails to match germline, which may point to a read error. This rearrangement joins TRBV11-2 to TRBJ2-5; D is unresolved. The CDR3 covers 11 residues. The germline CDR1 and CDR2 sequences are SGHAT and FQNNGV. The chain's CDR3 is CASSLEETQYF. The CDR3 coding sequence is TGTGCCAGCAGCCTAGAAGAGACCCAGTACTTC.

The chain links TRBV19 to TRBJ2-6; tentative D call: TRBD2 (6 bases). With 1 base removed from V and 2 bases from J, the gap between germline ends came to 6 bases. The CDR3 is 15 residues long. Germline V gene lookup returns CDR1 LNHDA and CDR2 SQIVND (reference sequence). CDR3 sequence reads: CASSIAGAGANVLTF. CDR3 DNA: TGTGCCAGTAGTATAGCGGGAGCTGGGGCCAACGTCCTGACTTTC.

The rearrangement uses TRBV9 and TRBJ1-1; no firm D call. The CDR3 has 14 amino acids. Germline V lookup: CDR1 SGDLS, CDR2 YYNGEE. V dropped 0 bases and J dropped 4 bases, with 10 bases sitting between them. CDR3 in DNA: TGTGCCAGCAGCGTAGGGGAGCGGAGCACTGAAGCTTTCTTT. Translating gives CASSVGERSTEAFF.

The chain employs TRBV27 and TRBJ1-4; D gene uncertain. The V and J ends lost 6 bases and 3 bases respectively, with 11 bases between them. This CDR3 region has 14 residues. CDR1 MNHEY and CDR2 SMNVEV come from the germline V gene (reference sequence). The CDR3: CASRRAGPNEKLFF. DNA for the CDR3: TGTGCCAGCAGGCGTGCAGGCCCTAATGAAAAACTGTTTTTT.

In the case of this clone: One junction end does not reproduce the germline sequence, and a read error may be involved. V and J are TRBV9 and TRBJ2-7; D is unresolved. The CDR3 extends over 14 amino acids. Germline V lookup: CDR1 SGDLS, CDR2 YYNGEE. CDR3 nucleotides: TGTGCCAGCAGCGTAGGTGCAGGCTCCCACGAGCAGTACTTC. Its translation is CASSVGAGSHEQYF.

In its sample, this clone was seen once. This sequence joins TRBV27 and TRBJ2-7, with 12 bases that match TRBD2. Germline-derived CDR1 and CDR2 are MNHEY and SMNVEV (reference sequence). The CDR3 is 15 residues long. With V trimmed by 6 bases and J by 6 bases, 9 bases remained unmatched. CDR3: CASRTSGSPFGEQYF. In DNA, the CDR3 is TGTGCCAGCAGGACTAGCGGGAGCCCCTTTGGCGAGCAGTACTTC.

The V gene is TRBV19, the J gene TRBJ1-2; no reliable D call. CDR1 and CDR2 (germline): LNHDA, SQIVND (reference sequence). The CDR3 sequence is 12 residues long. V lost 1 base and J 8 bases, leaving 8 bases between the germline ends. The DNA for the CDR3 is TGTGCCAGTAGTATAGGCGTTGAAGGCTACACCTTC. Amino acids: CASSIGVEGYTF.

This chain uses TRBV10-3 with TRBJ1-2, with a weak D call TRBD1 (5 bases). This CDR3 region has 15 residues. V lost 6 bases and J 4 bases, leaving 18 bases between the germline ends. Germline V lookup: CDR1 ENHRY, CDR2 SYGVKD. CDR3 sequence (DNA): TGTGCCATCAGCGGGACTCACCCTGGGGCCTATGGCTACACCTTC. It yields the protein CAISGTHPGAYGYTF.

The CDR3 DNA sequence: TGTGCCAGCAGCCCCCTTACCCGCGTTTACAATGAGCAGTTCTTC. Translating gives CASSPLTRVYNEQFF. V usage is TRBV7-6 and J usage is TRBJ2-1, with unresolved D. Germline assignment: CDR1 SGHVS and CDR2 FNYEAQ. CDR3 length equals 15 residues. Trimming removed 5 bases from V and 4 bases from J, with 15 bases in between.

V usage is TRBV5-1 and J usage is TRBJ2-2; D may be TRBD2 (5 bases). CDR3 length: 17 amino acids. Germline CDR1 reads SGHRS; CDR2 reads YFSETQ. V dropped 1 base and J dropped 2 bases, with 15 bases sitting between them. The CDR3 DNA is TGCGCCAGCAGCTTGAGTCATCGGGATGATAACACCGGGGAGCTGTTTTTT. Encoded protein: CASSLSHRDDNTGELFF.

This clone was observed a handful of times. The chain carries TRBV2 and TRBJ2-7; D is unresolved. Germline V gene sequence: CDR1 SNHLY, CDR2 FYNNEI. The CDR3 sequence is 14 residues long. V was cut by 4 bases and J by 0 bases, with 10 bases left in between. CDR3 nucleotide sequence: TGTGCCAGCAGTGGTGAGCAGAGCTCCTACGAGCAGTACTTC. It codes for CASSGEQSSYEQYF.